This TCR beta chain was captured by sequencing in a study of vaccination effects on CD4 cells after COVID-19. The CDR3 is made up of 15 amino acids. V was trimmed by 3 bases and J by 0 bases, leaving 9 bases between them. The germline CDR1 and CDR2 sequences are KGHSH and LQKENI. Cultured cells yielded isolated CD4+ T cells after 10 days. The vaccine recipients had no prior SARS-CoV-2 infection, with negative nucleocapsid antibodies. Clones were read by immunoSEQ multiplex PCR, and TCRdb kept only the in-frame ones, dropping some. The data contain 50,000 or so clones, approximately 70% of them seen just once; the ten biggest clones take up roughly 5%. Of note for this clone: Its antigen is not identified.

Study results and limitations: There were few convalescent patients in the study and no early post-infection timepoints.

V gene TRBV18 combines with J gene TRBJ1-3; D is ambiguous. The sequencing here drew on CD4+ T cells from PBMCs cultured without peptide, taken before COVID-19 vaccination. The clonotype comes from a human donor who received a COVID-19 vaccine. This CDR3 is CASSPPVNSGNTIYF. The CDR3 DNA follows: TGTGCCAGCTCACCGCCAGTTAACTCTGGAAACACCATATATTTT.